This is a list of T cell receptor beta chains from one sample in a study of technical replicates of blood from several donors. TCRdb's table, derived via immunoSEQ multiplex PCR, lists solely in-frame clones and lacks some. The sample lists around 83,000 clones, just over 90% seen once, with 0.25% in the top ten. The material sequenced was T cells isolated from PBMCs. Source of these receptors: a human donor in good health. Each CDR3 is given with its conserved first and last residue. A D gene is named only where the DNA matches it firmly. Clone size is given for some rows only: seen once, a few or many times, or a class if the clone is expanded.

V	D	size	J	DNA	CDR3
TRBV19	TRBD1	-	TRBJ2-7	TGTGCCAGTAGTATTCTTCCCCGACAGGGGGCCCACTACGAGCAGTACTTC	CASSILPRQGAHYEQYF
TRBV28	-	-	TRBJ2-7	TGTGCCAGCAGTTTGCATACGGGAAATCAGTACTTC	CASSLHTGNQYF
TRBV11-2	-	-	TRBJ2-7	TGTGCCAGCAGCTTGGGTTACAGGGCCTACGAGCAGTACTTC	CASSLGYRAYEQYF
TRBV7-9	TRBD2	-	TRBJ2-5	TGTGCCAGCAGCTTCCTAGCGGGGGGGTACCAAGAGACCCAGTACTTC	CASSFLAGGYQETQYF
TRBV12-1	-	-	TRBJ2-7	TGTGCCAGCAGCTTTGTTGGTGGAGCTAGCGGGAAAAAACCCTCCTACGAGCAGTACTTC	CASSFVGGASGKKPSYEQYF
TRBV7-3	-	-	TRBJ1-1	TGTGCCAGCAGCGAAGGAGGGGCGAACACTGAAGCTTTCTTT	CASSEGGANTEAFF
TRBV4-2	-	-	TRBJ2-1	TGTGCCAGCAGCCAAGAAGGGAGCTCCTACAATGAGCAGTTCTTC	CASSQEGSSYNEQFF
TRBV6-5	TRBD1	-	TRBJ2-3	TGTGCCAGCTGCTTGGGACAGGGATGGACAGATACGCAGTATTTT	CASCLGQGWTDTQYF
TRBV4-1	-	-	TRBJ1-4	TGCGCCAGCAGCCAAGATCCAAGGGGTCCCAGTGAAAAACTGTTTTTT	CASSQDPRGPSEKLFF
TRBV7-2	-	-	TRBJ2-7	TGTGCCAGCAGCTCCCGGGAGATGAGTTACGAGCAGTACTTC	CASSSREMSYEQYF
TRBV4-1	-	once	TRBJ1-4	TGCGCCAGCAGCCAAGGTTGGGCCACGAATGAAAAACTGTTTTTT	CASSQGWATNEKLFF
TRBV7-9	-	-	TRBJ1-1	TGTGCCAGCAGCTTAGGAACTCCGAGAGCTTTCTTT	CASSLGTPRAFF
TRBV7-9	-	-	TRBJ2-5	TGTGCCAGCAGCTTAGTAAACTTCCAAGAGACCCAGTACTTC	CASSLVNFQETQYF
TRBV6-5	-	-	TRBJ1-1	TGTGCCAGCAGTTCCCAGGGTACTGAAGCTTTCTTT	CASSSQGTEAFF
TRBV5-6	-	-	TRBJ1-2	TGTGCCAGCAGCTTTTACACCACTAACTATGGCTACACCTTC	CASSFYTTNYGYTF
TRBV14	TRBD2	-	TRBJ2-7	TGTGCCAGCAGCCACCGCCACCTTACGACTAGCGGGAGAGCCTACTACGAGCAGTACTTC	CASSHRHLTTSGRAYYEQYF
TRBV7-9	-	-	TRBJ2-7	TGTGCCAGCAGCTTTAGCTCCGAGCAGTACTTC	CASSFSSEQYF
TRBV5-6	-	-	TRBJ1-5	TGTGCCAGCAGGGGACTGGGGCCCAATCAGCCCCAGCATTTT	CASRGLGPNQPQHF
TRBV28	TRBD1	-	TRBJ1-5	TGTGCCAGCAGTTTGCTGTGGGACAGGGGGGAGCCCCAGCATTTT	CASSLLWDRGEPQHF